This T cell receptor (beta chain) was documented in a study of blood T cells in healthy people across ages. Study information: About one barcoded beta molecule per two T cells was captured by template switching.

This clonotype was detected only a few times. Trimming stripped 2 bases from V and 0 bases from J, with 13 bases between. Germline lookup yields CDR1 SGHDT and CDR2 YYEEEE. The CDR3 length is 16 residues. The individuals who served as donors were healthy Caucasians living in Russia, aged roughly 6 to 95. Next came a second PCR, run for about 6 to 12 cycles, which used a sample-barcoded 5' primer along with a J-beta primer mix. Each cDNA molecule carried a tag from a template-switch adaptor that contained 12 random nucleotides. At least 3 million CDR3-containing paired-end reads were obtained per sample. TCRdb processed the 5' RACE reads anew with MiXCR; each CDR3 protein has one entry. The profile covers 650,000 to 950,000 distinct CDR3 sequences, with around 42% appearing a single time and about a fifth taken by the ten largest.

The chain is built from TRBV5-6 and TRBJ2-3, with D maybe TRBD1 (5 bases). The TCR originated in a man aged 55 to 70 in good health. The sequenced sample consisted of blood. CDR3 DNA: TGTGCCAGCAGCTTCAGGCGACAGCCTAGCACAGATACGCAGTATTTT. Translating gives CASSFRRQPSTDTQYF. Together with reference TRBV5-6 and TRBJ2-3, the CDR3 gives the full variable domain: DAGVTQSPTHLIKTRGQQVTLRCSPKSGHDTVSWYQQALGQGPQFIFQYYEEEERQRGNFPDRFSGHQFPNYSSELNVNALLLGDSALYLCASSFRRQPSTDTQYFGPGTRLTVL.